There are a few counts of the clone carrying this T cell receptor beta chain. Its antigen is as yet unknown. The repertoire was sequenced with immunoSEQ multiplex PCR; TCRdb's copy has only in-frame clones and lacks some. The sample shows 8,500 to 10,000 clones, 84% of them seen only once. The data derive from a study of neoadjuvant nivolumab and ipilimumab in lung cancer. General study findings and limits: Compared with tumor-adjacent uninvolved lung, resected tumors showed greater richness and clonality.

The sequencing used tumor tissue, collected after neoadjuvant nivolumab, alone or with ipilimumab, at or shortly before surgery. The origin of this receptor is an adult with non-small cell lung cancer.

The CDR3 bases are TGTGCCAGCGCCGGGACTCGCGACAATGAGCAGTTCTTC. This sequence encodes CASAGTRDNEQFF. V usage is TRBV5-4 and J usage is TRBJ2-1; maybe TRBD2 (6 bases). There are 13 residues in the CDR3. Per germline, CDR1 SGHNT and CDR2 YYREEE (reference sequence). With 7 bases removed from V and 5 bases from J, the gap between germline ends came to 13 bases.